Below, 27 T cell receptor beta chains from the same sample are listed, as sequenced in a study of cytomegalovirus exposure and HLA in healthy donors. PCR involved 60 Vbeta and 13 Jbeta primers. Profiling relied on immunoSEQ multiplex PCR, and the TCRdb table lists in-frame clones only, not all of them. The sample yields about 110,000 clones, less than 80% seen once. The specimen sequenced was PBMCs. The receptors originated from a man younger than 40 in good health and CMV-seropositive.

This clone was observed a handful of times. CDR3 amino acids: CASSLDSNTEAFF. CDR3 nucleotides: TGTGCCAGCAGCTTGGACTCGAACACTGAAGCTTTCTTT. This chain uses TRBV5-6 with TRBJ1-1, with D uncertain. Germline V gene data show CDR1 as SGHDT and CDR2 as YYEEEE. CDR3 length: 13 residues. Trimming pared 0 bases from V and 1 base from J, leaving 4 bases between.

V and J are TRBV5-4 and TRBJ2-6; 7 bases align to TRBD1. Germline V lookup: CDR1 SGHNT, CDR2 YYREEE (reference sequence). This CDR3 comprises 18 residues. The J segment lost 0 bases and the V segment lost 1 base, leaving 7 bases of the junction unmatched. The CDR3 nucleotides are TGTGCCAGCAGCTTGACGGGACAGCGGAACTCTGGGGCCAACGTCCTGACTTTC. Amino acid sequence: CASSLTGQRNSGANVLTF.

The genes are TRBV6-5 and TRBJ1-1, with D perhaps matching TRBD1 (6 bases). The germline gives CDR1 MNHEY, CDR2 SVGAGI. Trimming took off 4 bases at V and 1 base at J, with 7 bases between the two ends. The CDR3 spans 13 residues. The CDR3 nucleotides are TGTGCCAGCAGTTCACAGGGGAACACTGAAGCTTTCTTT. Translating it yields CASSSQGNTEAFF.

This clone occurred a few times. The gene calls are TRBV25-1 and TRBJ1-1; D unclear. CDR1 MGHDK and CDR2 SYGVNS come from the germline V gene. Trimming shortened V by 7 bases and J by 5 bases, and 14 bases separated the two germline ends. The CDR3 length is 13 residues. The CDR3 DNA follows: TGTGCCAGCACCCGTGGGAGGGAGACTGAAGCTTTCTTT. Encoded protein: CASTRGRETEAFF.

This clone was detected once. In nucleotides, the CDR3 is TGCGCCAGCAGGCCAATGGGCTTCACAGCAGATACGCAGTATTTT. Its protein product is CASRPMGFTADTQYF. The J gene is TRBJ2-3, the V gene TRBV4-1; D is undetermined. V lost 6 bases and J 4 bases, leaving 17 bases between the germline ends. CDR3 size: 15 residues. Germline-derived CDR1 and CDR2 are MGHRA and YSYEKL.

The rearrangement uses TRBV2 and TRBJ2-3, with 10 bases that match TRBD2. Germline V gene data show CDR1 as SNHLY and CDR2 as FYNNEI. The CDR3 runs to 18 residues. With 1 base clipped from V and 5 bases from J, the junction kept 12 bases outside the gene matches. CDR3 nucleotide sequence: TGTGCCAGCAGTGAAGGACATGTAGCGGGGGGAGGTGGAGATACGCAGTATTTT. Amino acids: CASSEGHVAGGGGDTQYF.

This clone is classed as medium-sized. CDR3 sequence: CASSKAEGSVAFF. DNA for the CDR3: TGTGCCAGCAGCAAAGCGGAGGGGTCGGTAGCTTTCTTT. J is TRBJ1-1 and V is TRBV21-1. TRBV21-1 is a pseudogene locus. The CDR3 is 13 amino acids.

The chain couples TRBV4-1 to TRBJ2-7; 13 nucleotides align to TRBD2. CDR3 size: 20 residues. V was pared by 2 bases and J by 2 bases, with 15 bases of the junction left unmatched. In germline, CDR1 is MGHRA, CDR2 YSYEKL. Here the CDR3 DNA reads TGCGCCAGCAGCCAATTCTTGGGACTAGCGGGAATCCAAATCACCTACGAGCAGTACTTC. Translating gives CASSQFLGLAGIQITYEQYF.

The chain recombines TRBV7-9 with TRBJ1-1, with a possible D match to TRBD1 (6 bases). V was clipped by 5 bases and J by 11 bases, with 18 bases between them. The CDR3 has 13 amino acids. The V gene's germline CDR1 is SEHNR and CDR2 FQNEAQ (reference sequence). The DNA for the CDR3 is TGTGCCAGCAGCCCTCCGGGACACCTTTTGGCTTTCTTT. It yields the protein CASSPPGHLLAFF.

This chain uses TRBV7-2 with TRBJ2-5; a possible D gene is TRBD1 (6 bases). This CDR3 is built from 13 residues. Germline V lookup: CDR1 SGHTA, CDR2 FQGNSA. Trimming pared 5 bases from V and 7 bases from J, leaving 14 bases between. CDR3 DNA: TGTGCCAGCAGCCAGGGGTCCGCGGGGACCCAGTACTTC. This translates into CASSQGSAGTQYF.

This clone was observed a handful of times. The chain uses TRBV2 and TRBJ1-4; 7 nucleotides match TRBD1. CDR1 is SNHLY and CDR2 is FYNNEI in the germline V gene. After removal of 4 bases from V and 8 bases from J, the junction contained 10 bases not matched to a gene. This CDR3 comprises 15 residues. CDR3 coding DNA: TGTGCCAGCAGTGCCGGAATGGGACAGTCGGAAAAACTGTTTTTT. The encoded protein is CASSAGMGQSEKLFF.

The CDR3 nucleotides read TGTGCCAGCAGCTCCCAGGTCGGGTACGGAGGGTCACCCCTCCACTTT. Its translation is CASSSQVGYGGSPLHF. The chain is built from TRBV11-3 and TRBJ1-6, with no clear D. The ends were cut back, 4 bases at V and 10 bases at J, with 20 bases in the middle. Germline values: CDR1 SGHNT, CDR2 YENEEA. CDR3 length equals 16 residues.

The chain couples TRBV9 to TRBJ1-5; TRBD1 is a possible D gene (5 bases). Trimming removed 0 bases from V and 4 bases from J, with 8 bases in between. CDR3 size: 14 residues. The germline CDR1 and CDR2 sequences are SGDLS and YYNGEE. This CDR3 reads CASSVGEGNQPQHF. The DNA for the CDR3 is TGTGCCAGCAGCGTAGGGGAGGGGAATCAGCCCCAGCATTTT.

This rearrangement joins TRBV4-1 to TRBJ2-1, with TRBD2 identical over 11 bases. V lost 6 bases, J lost 7 bases, and 8 bases stayed unmatched. Germline loops: CDR1 MGHRA, CDR2 YSYEKL. This CDR3 has 15 residues. The CDR3 reads CASSPLAGVKNEQFF. The CDR3 region has the DNA TGCGCCAGCAGTCCACTAGCGGGGGTTAAGAATGAGCAGTTCTTC.

V gene TRBV4-2 combines with J gene TRBJ1-2; D call uncertain. With 2 bases removed from V and 7 bases from J, the gap between germline ends came to 14 bases. Germline CDR1 is LGHNA and CDR2 is YNFKEQ. The CDR3 sequence is 14 residues long. The CDR3 reads CASSQPTLSPGYTF. In DNA, the CDR3 is TGTGCCAGCAGCCAACCTACCTTATCTCCTGGCTACACCTTC.

The J gene is TRBJ1-1, the V gene TRBV2; 7 bases map to TRBD1. The CDR3 runs 14 residues. Per the germline V gene, CDR1 is SNHLY and CDR2 is FYNNEI. J was trimmed by 1 base and V by 6 bases; bases with no gene match: 5. CDR3 sequence reads: CASRTGLTNTEAFF. The CDR3, as DNA: TGTGCCAGCAGGACAGGGCTGACGAACACTGAAGCTTTCTTT.

This clone has a handful of counts. This chain uses TRBV9 with TRBJ2-3; the D gene is possibly TRBD1 (6 bases). The germline V and J ends were trimmed by 7 bases and 6 bases, with 15 bases remaining between them. The CDR3 is 13 residues long. The germline V gene encodes CDR1 SGDLS and CDR2 YYNGEE. CDR3 coding DNA: TGTGCCAGCGGCGGACACCAGGGGGATACGCAGTATTTT. The encoded protein is CASGGHQGDTQYF.

Turning to this clone: In the same sample, other DNA sequences code for this CDR3. The chain joins TRBV7-2 to TRBJ1-6, with TRBD1 matching 8 bases. CDR3 length equals 14 residues. CDR1 is SGHTA, CDR2 FQGNSA, per germline. V shed 6 bases and J 10 bases; nucleotides not matched to a gene: 8. The CDR3 bases are TGTGCCAGCAGGGCGGACAGGGTGAACTCACCCCTCCACTTT. This gives the protein CASRADRVNSPLHF. The whole variable domain, filled in from reference TRBV7-2 and TRBJ1-6, reads GAGVSQSPSNKVTEKGKDVELRCDPISGHTALYWYRQSLGQGLEFLIYFQGNSAPDKSGLPSDRFSAERTGGSVSTLTIQRTQQEDSAVYLCASRADRVNSPLHFGNGTRLTVT.

The chain is built from TRBV1 and TRBJ2-7; the table's D call of TRBD1 was not tested on the DNA. TRBV1 is an annotated pseudogene. The CDR3 is made up of 14 amino acids. This chain's CDR3 is CTSSQDRGPREQYF. The DNA of the CDR3 is TGCACCAGCAGCCAAGATAGGGGGCCAAGAGAGCAGTACTTC.

The J gene is TRBJ2-7, the V gene TRBV13; D unclear. CDR3 length: 17 residues. Trimming cost V 0 bases and J 3 bases, with 18 bases left between them. Germline V gene sequence: CDR1 PRHDT, CDR2 FYEKMQ (reference sequence). CDR3 in amino acids: CASSLGSWFAPSYEQYF. The CDR3 DNA reads as TGTGCCAGCAGCTTAGGCTCATGGTTCGCCCCCAGCTACGAGCAGTACTTC. Full variable domain (remainder filled in from reference TRBV13 and TRBJ2-7): AAGVIQSPRHLIKEKRETATLKCYPIPRHDTVYWYQQGPGQDPQFLISFYEKMQSDKGSIPDRFSAQQFSDYHSELNMSSLELGDSALYFCASSLGSWFAPSYEQYFGPGTRLTVT.

The chain is built from TRBV14 and TRBJ2-1; TRBD2 matches 14 bases. This CDR3 spans 17 amino acids. Germline V CDR1 and CDR2: SGHDN, FVKESK. The V and J ends lost 3 bases and 7 bases, in that order; junction bases with no gene match: 8. The DNA of the CDR3 is TGTGCCAGCAGCCAGCGACTAGCGGGGGGGCATAATAATGAGCAGTTCTTC. It is translated as CASSQRLAGGHNNEQFF.

This clone was observed a few times. J is TRBJ2-5 and V is TRBV5-6, with TRBD2 identical over 10 bases. This CDR3 is 15 amino acids long. The germline gives CDR1 SGHDT, CDR2 YYEEEE. V shed 4 bases and J 2 bases; nucleotides not matched to a gene: 5. The CDR3 loop is CASSEAGGIQETQYF. DNA of the CDR3: TGTGCCAGCAGCGAAGCGGGGGGGATACAAGAGACCCAGTACTTC.

The chain employs TRBV19 and TRBJ1-2; no definite D call. The germline V gene encodes CDR1 LNHDA and CDR2 SQIVND (reference sequence). The CDR3 is made up of 14 amino acids. V was cut by 5 bases and J by 1 base, with 11 bases left in between. As DNA, the CDR3 is TGTGCCAGTAGTGCCCAGGTGGGTAACTATGGCTACACCTTC. Its translation is CASSAQVGNYGYTF.

The V gene is TRBV27, the J gene TRBJ2-7; TRBD2 matches 10 bases. CDR1 and CDR2 (germline): MNHEY, SMNVEV (reference sequence). The CDR3 consists of 18 residues. The ends lost 2 bases at V and 5 bases at J; junction bases unmatched: 15. CDR3 DNA sequence: TGTGCCAGCAGTTTAGCCGATTCTAGCGGGGGCCCCTGGAACGAGCAGTACTTC. It specifies CASSLADSSGGPWNEQYF.

This sequence joins TRBV29-1 and TRBJ2-5; no clear D gene. The CDR3 sequence is 12 residues long. V shed 3 bases and J shed 3 bases, with 8 bases lying between them. Germline CDR1 reads SQVTM; CDR2 reads ANQGSEA. In DNA, the CDR3 is TGCAGCGTTGACGACTGGGAAGAGACCCAGTACTTC. Residues: CSVDDWEETQYF.

V and J are TRBV18 and TRBJ1-1; TRBD1 aligns across 7 bases. J lost 3 bases, V lost 3 bases, and 4 bases had no gene match. This CDR3 has 14 amino acids. Per germline, CDR1 KGHSH and CDR2 LQKENI. As DNA, the CDR3 is TGTGCCAGCTCACCCCAGGGGGTCGACACTGAAGCTTTCTTT. Its protein product is CASSPQGVDTEAFF. The full variable domain, in which reference TRBV18 and TRBJ1-1 provide the parts outside the CDR3, is NAGVMQNPRHLVRRRGQEARLRCSPMKGHSHVYWYRQLPEEGLKFMVYLQKENIIDESGMPKERFSAEFPKEGPSILRIQQVVRGDSAAYFCASSPQGVDTEAFFGQGTRLTVV.

This clone was detected only a few times. This chain connects TRBV6-6 to TRBJ2-2, with D tentatively TRBD2 (5 bases). The CDR3 totals 13 residues. The germline V gene encodes CDR1 MNHNY and CDR2 SVGAGI (reference sequence). V was trimmed by 2 bases and J by 7 bases, leaving 8 bases between them. CDR3 sequence reads: CASSYVRDGELFF. CDR3 nucleotide sequence: TGTGCCAGCAGTTACGTCCGGGACGGGGAGCTGTTTTTT.